These 3 T cell receptor beta chains were all obtained from the same sample, sequenced in a study of T cells after yellow fever vaccination. Using its own MiXCR run on the 5' RACE reads, TCRdb lists one record per CDR3 protein. The sample holds 90,000 to 150,000 distinct CDR3 sequences; more than 5.5% are singletons and the top ten take roughly 2.8%. The sequencing here drew on CD4+ T cells sorted from PBMCs, taken more than 40 days after the first yellow fever vaccination. The receptor set was obtained from a man aged 18 to 30 who received the YFV17D yellow fever vaccine.

This clonotype was counted many times. The CDR3 DNA is TGTGCCAGCAGCTTGAGGGCGGGGGAGCGCGGGGAGCTGTTTTTT. Its protein is CASSLRAGERGELFF. The gene calls are TRBV7-2 and TRBJ2-2; TRBD2 aligns across 7 bases. V shed 3 bases, J shed 7 bases, and the junction held 8 bases outside the gene matches. Germline V gives CDR1 SGHTA, CDR2 FQGNSA. This CDR3 has 15 amino acids. The full variable domain, in which reference TRBV7-2 and TRBJ2-2 provide the parts outside the CDR3, is GAGVSQSPSNKVTEKGKDVELRCDPISGHTALYWYRQSLGQGLEFLIYFQGNSAPDKSGLPSDRFSAERTGGSVSTLTIQRTQQEDSAVYLCASSLRAGERGELFFGEGSRLTVL.

This clonotype showed up many times. The rearrangement joins TRBV5-5 to TRBJ1-5; D gene ambiguous. Germline CDR1 SGHKS, CDR2 YYEKEE (reference sequence). The CDR3 extends over 15 amino acids. Trimming shortened V by 3 bases and J by 4 bases, and 14 bases separated the two germline ends. The CDR3 region is CASSSGSQTNQPQHF. CDR3 in DNA: TGTGCCAGCAGCTCTGGTAGTCAGACTAATCAGCCCCAGCATTTT. Complete variable domain (other parts from reference TRBV5-5 and TRBJ1-5): DAGVTQSPTHLIKTRGQQVTLRCSPISGHKSVSWYQQVLGQGPQFIFQYYEKEERGRGNFPDRFSARQFPNYSSELNVNALLLGDSALYLCASSSGSQTNQPQHFGDGTRLSIL.

This clonotype was counted many times. The chain combines TRBV4-3 with TRBJ2-7, with no clear D. V lost 1 base to trimming and J lost 3 bases, with 13 bases between them. The V gene's germline CDR1 is LGHNA and CDR2 YSLEER. CDR3 length: 15 amino acids. DNA for the CDR3: TGCGCCAGCAGCCAAGGGAACTCTGAATTCTACGAGCAGTACTTC. Protein: CASSQGNSEFYEQYF.